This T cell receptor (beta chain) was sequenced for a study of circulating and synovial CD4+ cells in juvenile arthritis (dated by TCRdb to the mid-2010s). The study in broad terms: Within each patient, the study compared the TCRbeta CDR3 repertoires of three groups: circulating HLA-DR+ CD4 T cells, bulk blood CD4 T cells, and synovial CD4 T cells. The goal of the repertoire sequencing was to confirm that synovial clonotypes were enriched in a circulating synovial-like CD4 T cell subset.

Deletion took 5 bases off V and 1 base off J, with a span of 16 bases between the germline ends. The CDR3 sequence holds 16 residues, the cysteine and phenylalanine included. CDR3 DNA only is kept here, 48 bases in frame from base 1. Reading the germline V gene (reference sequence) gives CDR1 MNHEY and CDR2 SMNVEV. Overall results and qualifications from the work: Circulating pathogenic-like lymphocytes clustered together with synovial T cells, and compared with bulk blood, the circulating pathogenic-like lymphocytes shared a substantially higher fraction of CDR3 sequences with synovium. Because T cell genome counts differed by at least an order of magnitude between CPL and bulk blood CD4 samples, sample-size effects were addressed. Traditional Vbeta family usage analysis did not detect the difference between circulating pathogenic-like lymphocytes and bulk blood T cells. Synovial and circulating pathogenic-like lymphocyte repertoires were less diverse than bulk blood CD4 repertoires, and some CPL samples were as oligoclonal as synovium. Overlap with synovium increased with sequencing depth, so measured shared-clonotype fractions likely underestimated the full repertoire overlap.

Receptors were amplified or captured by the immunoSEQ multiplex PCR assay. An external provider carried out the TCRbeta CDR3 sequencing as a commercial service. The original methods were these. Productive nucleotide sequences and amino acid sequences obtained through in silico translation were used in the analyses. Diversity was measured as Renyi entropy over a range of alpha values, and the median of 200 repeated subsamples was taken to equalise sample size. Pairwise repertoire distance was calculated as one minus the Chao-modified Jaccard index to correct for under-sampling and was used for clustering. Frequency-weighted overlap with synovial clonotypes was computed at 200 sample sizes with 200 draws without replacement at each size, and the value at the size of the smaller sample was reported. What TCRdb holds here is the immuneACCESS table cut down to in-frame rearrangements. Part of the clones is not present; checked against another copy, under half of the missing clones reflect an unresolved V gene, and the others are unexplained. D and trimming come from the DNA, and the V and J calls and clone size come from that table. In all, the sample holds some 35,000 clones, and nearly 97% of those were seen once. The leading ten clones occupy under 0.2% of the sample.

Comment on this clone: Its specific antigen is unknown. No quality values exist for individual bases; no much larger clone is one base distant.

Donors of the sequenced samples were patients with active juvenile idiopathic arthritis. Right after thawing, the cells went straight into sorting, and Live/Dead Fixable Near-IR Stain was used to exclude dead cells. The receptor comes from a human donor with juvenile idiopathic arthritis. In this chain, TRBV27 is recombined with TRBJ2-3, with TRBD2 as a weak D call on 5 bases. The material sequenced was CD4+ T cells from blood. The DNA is TGTGCCAGCAGTCTCTCTAGCACCCGGCGCACAGATACGCAGTATTTT. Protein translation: CASSLSSTRRTDTQYF.